This TCR beta chain was recorded in a study of cytomegalovirus exposure and HLA in healthy donors (TCRdb year 2017). With regard to the full study: According to an earlier analysis of 450 to 650 of the donors, roughly 180 million T cells yielded 117 million unique TCR beta sequences and less than 300 Gb of sequence data. Roughly 320 gigabases of sequencing data and 70 million to 95 million unique TCR sequences made up an early release that covered several hundred HLA-typed donors. Of the roughly 400 genotyped donors, roughly 80% were placed in the genetic ancestry cluster associated with self-reported Caucasian donors. The study aimed to test whether signatures of past pathogen exposure could be identified by cataloging public T cell receptors. The study used immunosequencing to profile the T cell repertoires of 600 to 850 subjects and linked those repertoires to cytomegalovirus serostatus. Along with the approximately 650-subject first cohort, a separate validation cohort of over a hundred different subjects was used. High-throughput TCR immunosequencing, statistical association of individual TCRs with disease status, and machine learning were combined to predict cytomegalovirus infection status. To study patterns of TCR occurrence, a later analysis re-analyzed previously published TCR beta repertoires from around 660 donors and added high-resolution HLA genotyping. Rather than using new phenotypic data, the later analysis identified candidate immune exposures from TCR beta sequences and from how often those sequences occurred across donors. In an earlier analysis of several hundred of the donors, high-throughput TCR beta sequencing was used to judge whether each TCR beta V gene segment behaved as functional or pseudogenic. Alongside the repertoire data, information on donor age, sex, ethnicity and CMV serostatus was compiled. A later genetic analysis used genome-wide SNP genotypes for about 60% of the roughly 700 donors, treating that subset as a discovery cohort. Every discovery cohort repertoire had been produced on one sequencing platform. Class I and class II HLA loci were covered by the typing at four-digit resolution. Typing coverage differed by locus: A, B, C, DRB1 and DQB1 were typed in roughly 620-630 donors, DQA1 in about 550, DPA1 in 600 to 610, and DPB1 in 450 to 490. Because of strong linkage in the cohort, a few DR-DQ haplotypes were treated as single units for association and clustering. Among almost 400 genotyped donors of the cohort, an average of approximately 240,000 unique TCR beta nucleotide sequences were sequenced per donor, roughly 20% of them non-productive. Beyond this particular receptor, the publication reports: In a later analysis, HLA-associated TCR beta chains showed more clonal expansion and lower generation probabilities than non-associated chains that were equally common. The sequencing pipeline was judged likely to have produced a cluster of highly shared sequence variants as a technical artifact. A later genetic analysis associated a missense DCLRE1C variant with V-gene and J-gene trimming of TCR beta chains, and an independent cohort replicated the association. According to a later analysis, TCR association rates differed among HLA loci, with DRB1 alleles showing the most associated TCRs and HLA-C alleles showing the fewest. Presence/absence analyses assumed roughly uniform sequencing depth across donors, an assumption that may not hold. In a later analysis, several top co-occurrence clusters were reported to appear linked to parvovirus B19, influenza, CMV and Epstein-Barr virus. In vitro tests confirmed that a few of the cytomegalovirus-associated TCR beta chains recognize cytomegalovirus antigens. Assigning TCR associations to individual alleles was difficult when HLA alleles, especially DR and DQ, strongly co-occurred. In a later analysis, most CMV-associated TCR beta chains were found to appear HLA-restricted, with HLA associations seemingly driven largely by CMV exposure. It was suggested by the authors that the approach could potentially be generalized to other disease states and immunological phenotypes. HLA typing was unavailable for some donors at each locus, so association tests used only the typed subset. Most TCR sequences were seen in very few donors, while some public TCRs were found in many individuals. A total of 150 or so TCR beta chains were listed by the study as associated with cytomegalovirus. Cytomegalovirus status was reported to be diagnosed by the classifier with high specificity and sensitivity in both the original and validation cohorts. Fewer than 20 rarely observed V segments, including chromosome 9 orphons, were excluded from the earlier analysis of approximately 500 of the donors because counts were too low. For the cohort, immune exposure information was limited to CMV serostatus. A later analysis associated 16,951 TCR beta sequences with specific HLA alleles at a false discovery rate of 0.05. In an earlier analysis of about 600 of the donors, most TCR beta V segments appeared in productive rearrangements about 87% or about 30% of the time, broadly matching IMGT annotations. Only TCR beta chains were sequenced in this cohort, and the absence of alpha or paired-chain data limited detectable features. Compared with the approximately 600-donor mean, donors in an Asian-associated ancestry cluster had fewer N-insertions in productive TCRs, according to a later genetic analysis. A further reported finding was that TCR beta sequences accurately predicted the HLA-A and HLA-B alleles for most subjects in the first cohort. Some IMGT-functional V segments, including TRBV6-2 and TRBV6-3, could not be told apart with the 87-base-pair reads, so those segments were excluded. Linkage disequilibrium might explain the correlated functional status among segregating V segments, but an unknown experimental factor could not be ruled out.

The cohort comprised hundreds of healthy bone marrow donors. All cohort members were sampled while nominally healthy, although unrecorded immune exposures were likely present. The donor tested CMV seropositive and was one of the 289 seropositive cohort members. Every donor gave a peripheral blood sample, and the peripheral blood mononuclear cells from that sample were used for TCR beta sequencing. Genomic DNA was extracted from the blood cell samples with the Qiagen DNeasy Blood Extraction Kit. CDR3 length: 15 amino acids, cysteine to phenylalanine. The only DNA kept is the CDR3, 45 bases in frame from the first base. Ends trimmed: V by 5 bases, J by 1 base; bases unmatched to a gene: 7. The germline V gene supplies CDR1 SGHTA and CDR2 FQGNSA. Libraries came from the immunoSEQ multiplex PCR assay. For the multiplex PCR, a mixture combining 60 forward primers for TCR Vbeta segments and 13 reverse primers for TCR Jbeta segments was used. The CDR3 region of rearranged TCR beta genes was amplified from genomic DNA with a multiplex PCR assay. The amplified TCR beta libraries were sequenced on the Illumina HiSeq System as 87-base-pair reads. Per the authors' processing: A later analysis counted about 80 million unique TCR beta chains across the 500 to 850 repertoires, and some 11 million of these chains were shared by at least two donors. Raw reads were error-corrected and collapsed into unique sequences with a nearest-neighbor algorithm that merged closely related sequences to remove PCR and sequencing errors. V, D and J gene segments were assigned by aligning CDR3 sequences to IMGT reference sequences. Each retained sequence needed at least a six-nucleotide match to both a V gene segment and a J gene segment. Rearrangements were classified as productive when the CDR3 lacked stop codons and remained in frame with V and J, and all other rearrangements were classified as non-productive. Following IMGT convention, CDR3 was defined as the stretch from the second conserved V-encoded cysteine up to the conserved J-encoded phenylalanine. The earlier analysis of about 570 of the donors excluded any sequence lacking an unambiguous match to a single V gene segment. In an earlier analysis of a few hundred of the donors, V segments were called functional above 56.7% productive rearrangements and were called segregating when the between-donor standard deviation exceeded 5%. A statistical classification framework was built to diagnose cytomegalovirus status from the catalog of TCR beta chain sequences. In a later analysis, TCR nucleotide sequences were compared against IMGT/GENE-DB human TR gene sequences so that V and J genes could be assigned. Using the TCRdist pipeline, a later analysis assigned CDR3 sequences along with most-parsimonious VDJ recombination scenarios. In a later analysis, every TCR beta chain was defined by the combination of its CDR3 amino acid sequence and its V-gene family, and reads without a unique V-gene family were dropped. As a way to deal with suspected cross-contamination and a sequencing artifact, a later analysis dropped roughly 600 nucleotide sequences that were highly shared and had low generation probability. A later analysis calculated a clonal expansion index for each public chain from normalized within-repertoire ranks of inferred template counts. In a later analysis, generation probabilities were computed using a VDJ recombination model fitted to out-of-frame rearrangements, and the results were checked against IGoR. In a later analysis, TCR-TCR, TCR-HLA and TCR-CMV co-occurrence was scored with hypergeometric tests, and a repertoire-size bias correction was applied to TCR pairs. False discovery rates were estimated in a later analysis by permuting HLA or CMV assignments 20 times. In a later analysis, co-occurring TCRs were grouped using DBSCAN, with TCRdist sequence similarity added in when clustering inside HLA-allele-positive subsets. For co-occurrence clustering, repertoires with fewer than 30,000 or more than 120,000 public chains were excluded, along with a handful of repertoires with anomalous nucleotide sharing. This is the immuneACCESS table as TCRdb keeps it, with only in-frame sequences that have V and J called. A part of the clones is gone; compared with another copy, unresolved V genes explain less than half, and the rest is unexplained. The D gene and trimming were derived from the DNA, and the V and J assignments and clone size from that table. The table for this sample lists 150,000 to 200,000 clones; 70% to 90% of them were counted only once. The top ten hold roughly 9.3% of the sample.

This clone was seen a few times. There is no known antigen for this receptor. No base quality information exists; no much larger clone differs at one position. The V gene is TRBV7-2 and the J gene is TRBJ1-2; 7 central bases correspond to TRBD1. What was sequenced was PBMCs. The origin of this receptor is a man between 18 and 35 years old in good health and CMV-seropositive. The sequence in DNA is TGTGCCAGCAGCGACGGGACAGCCTTTAACTATGGCTACACCTTC. It encodes CASSDGTAFNYGYTF. Here the CDR3 is joined to the reference TRBV7-2 and TRBJ1-2 genes, and the full variable domain is: GAGVSQSPSNKVTEKGKDVELRCDPISGHTALYWYRQSLGQGLEFLIYFQGNSAPDKSGLPSDRFSAERTGGSVSTLTIQRTQQEDSAVYLCASSDGTAFNYGYTFGSGTRLTVV.